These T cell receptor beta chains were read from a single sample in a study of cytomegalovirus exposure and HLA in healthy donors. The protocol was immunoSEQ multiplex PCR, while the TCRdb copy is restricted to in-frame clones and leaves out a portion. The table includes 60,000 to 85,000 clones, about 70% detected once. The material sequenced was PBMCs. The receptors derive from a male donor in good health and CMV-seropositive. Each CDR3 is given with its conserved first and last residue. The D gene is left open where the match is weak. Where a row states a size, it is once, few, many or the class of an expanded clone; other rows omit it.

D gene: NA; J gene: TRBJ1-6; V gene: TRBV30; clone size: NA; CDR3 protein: CAWSEERAPSHF; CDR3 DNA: TGTGCCTGGAGCGAGGAGCGGGCCCCCTCCCACTTT
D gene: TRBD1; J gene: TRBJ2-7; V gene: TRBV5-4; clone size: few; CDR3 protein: CASSSQGQYSYEQYF; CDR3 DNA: TGTGCCAGCAGCTCCCAGGGACAGTACTCCTACGAGCAGTACTTC
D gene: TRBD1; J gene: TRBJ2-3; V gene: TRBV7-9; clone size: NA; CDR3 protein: CASSPGTGADTQYF; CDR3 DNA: TGTGCCAGCAGCCCCGGGACAGGGGCAGATACGCAGTATTTT
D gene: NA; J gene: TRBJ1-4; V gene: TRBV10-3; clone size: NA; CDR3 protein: CAISDQGDEKLFF; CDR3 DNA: TGTGCCATCAGTGACCAAGGGGATGAAAAACTGTTTTTT
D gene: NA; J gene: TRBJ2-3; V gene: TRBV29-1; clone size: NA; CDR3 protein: CSVEARRGAGGTDTQYF; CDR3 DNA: TGCAGCGTTGAAGCTCGTCGGGGGGCCGGTGGCACAGATACGCAGTATTTT
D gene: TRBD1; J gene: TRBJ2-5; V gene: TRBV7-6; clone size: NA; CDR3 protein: CASSSNRDRGSKQYF; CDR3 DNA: TGTGCCAGCAGCTCGAACCGGGACAGGGGATCGAAACAGTACTTC
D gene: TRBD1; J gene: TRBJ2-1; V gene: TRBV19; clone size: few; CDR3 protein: CASRIDRESYNEQFF; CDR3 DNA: TGTGCCAGTAGAATCGACAGGGAGTCCTACAATGAGCAGTTCTTC
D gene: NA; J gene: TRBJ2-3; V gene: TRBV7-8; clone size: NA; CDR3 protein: CASSLSGGTDTQYF; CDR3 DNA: TGTGCCAGCAGCTTATCGGGGGGCACAGATACGCAGTATTTT
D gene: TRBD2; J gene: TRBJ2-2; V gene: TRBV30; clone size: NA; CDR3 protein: CAWSGLAGDDTGELFF; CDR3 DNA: TGTGCCTGGAGTGGACTAGCGGGAGACGACACCGGGGAGCTGTTTTTT
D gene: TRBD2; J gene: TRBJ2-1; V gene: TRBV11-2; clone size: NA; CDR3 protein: CASSLSSGNLNEQFF; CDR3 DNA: TGTGCCAGCAGCTTATCTAGCGGGAATCTGAATGAGCAGTTCTTC
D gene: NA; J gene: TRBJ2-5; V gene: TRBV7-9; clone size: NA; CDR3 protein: CASSLAAVQETQYF; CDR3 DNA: TGTGCCAGCAGCTTAGCAGCGGTTCAAGAGACCCAGTACTTC
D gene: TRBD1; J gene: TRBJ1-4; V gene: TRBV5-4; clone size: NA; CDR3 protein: CASSLDGTGLTNEKLFF; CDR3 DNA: TGTGCCAGCAGCTTGGACGGGACAGGGTTAACTAATGAAAAACTGTTTTTT
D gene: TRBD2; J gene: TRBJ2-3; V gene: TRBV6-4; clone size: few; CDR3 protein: CASSRAGGTDTQYF; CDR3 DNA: TGTGCCAGCAGTAGAGCGGGGGGTACGGATACGCAGTATTTT
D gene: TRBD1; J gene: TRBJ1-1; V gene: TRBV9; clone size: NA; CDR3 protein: CASSVDRTGGTEAFF; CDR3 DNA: TGTGCCAGCAGCGTAGACCGTACAGGGGGCACTGAAGCTTTCTTT
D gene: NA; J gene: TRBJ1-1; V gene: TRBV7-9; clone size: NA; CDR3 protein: CASSPSKGKATEAFF; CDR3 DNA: TGTGCCAGCAGCCCCTCTAAGGGGAAGGCCACTGAAGCTTTCTTT
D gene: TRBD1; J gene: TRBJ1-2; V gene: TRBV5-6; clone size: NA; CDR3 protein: CASSFGDRDYGYTF; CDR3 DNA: TGTGCCAGCAGCTTTGGGGACAGGGACTATGGCTACACCTTC
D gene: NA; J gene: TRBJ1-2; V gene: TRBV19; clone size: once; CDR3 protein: CASSIDRPTGLYGYTF; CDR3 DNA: TGTGCCAGTAGTATAGATCGCCCGACAGGTCTGTATGGCTACACCTTC
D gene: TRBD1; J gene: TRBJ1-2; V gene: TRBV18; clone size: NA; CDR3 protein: CASSPPQGQGSGYGYTF; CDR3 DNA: TGTGCCAGCTCACCACCGCAAGGACAGGGGTCCGGATATGGCTACACCTTC
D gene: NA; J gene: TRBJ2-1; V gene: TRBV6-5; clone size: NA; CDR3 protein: CASSPDWAGEQFF; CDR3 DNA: TGTGCCAGCAGCCCGGACTGGGCTGGTGAGCAGTTCTTC
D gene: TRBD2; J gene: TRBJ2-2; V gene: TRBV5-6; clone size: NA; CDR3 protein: CASSLWASGGPGELFF; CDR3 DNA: TGTGCCAGCAGCTTGTGGGCTAGCGGGGGGCCCGGGGAGCTGTTTTTT
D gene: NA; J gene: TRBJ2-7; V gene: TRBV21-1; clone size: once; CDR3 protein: CASNWRRMSSYEQYF; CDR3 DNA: TGTGCCAGCAATTGGAGAAGGATGAGCTCCTACGAGCAGTACTTC
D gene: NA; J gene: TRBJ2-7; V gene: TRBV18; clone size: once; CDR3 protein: CASSPASAPRVGSYEQYF; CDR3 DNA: TGTGCCAGCTCACCCGCCTCTGCCCCGCGGGTCGGATCCTACGAGCAGTACTTC